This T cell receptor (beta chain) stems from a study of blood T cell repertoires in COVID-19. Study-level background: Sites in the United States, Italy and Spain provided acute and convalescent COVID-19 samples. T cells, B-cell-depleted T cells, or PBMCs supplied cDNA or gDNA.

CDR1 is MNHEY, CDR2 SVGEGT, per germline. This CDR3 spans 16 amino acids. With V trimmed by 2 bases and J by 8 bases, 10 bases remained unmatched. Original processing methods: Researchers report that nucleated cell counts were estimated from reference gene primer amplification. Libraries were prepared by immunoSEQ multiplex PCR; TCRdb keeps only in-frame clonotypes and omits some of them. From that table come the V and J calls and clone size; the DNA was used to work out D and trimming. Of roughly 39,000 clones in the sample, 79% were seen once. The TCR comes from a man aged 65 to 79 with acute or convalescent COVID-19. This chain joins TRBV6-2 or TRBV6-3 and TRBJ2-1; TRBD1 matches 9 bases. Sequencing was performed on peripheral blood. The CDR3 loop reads CASSYPTGGRGDEQFF. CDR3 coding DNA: TGTGCCAGCAGTTACCCGACAGGGGGAAGGGGGGATGAGCAGTTCTTC.